The rows below give T cell receptor beta chains drawn from one sample of a study of T-cell memory formation after mild COVID-19. TCRdb itself ran the 5' RACE reads through MiXCR, one entry per CDR3 protein. The sample lists about 560,000 distinct CDR3 sequences, roughly 17% occurring once. Sequenced input: PBMCs or a T cell subset sorted from them (not recorded which). Receptors were obtained from an adult woman who had mild COVID-19 (a few samples of this study predate the infection). Cell type and time point are not known. Both conserved end residues are part of each CDR3. D genes are given only for firm matches. Not all rows give a size; the values are once, few, many and, for expanded clones, a class.

CASSPQSNQPQHF,TGTGCCAGCAGTCCCCAAAGCAATCAGCCCCAGCATTTT,.,many,TRBV12-3/TRBV12-4,TRBJ1-5
CASSLDRGRNTEAFF,TGTGCCAGCTCACTAGACAGGGGGCGGAACACTGAAGCTTTCTTT,TRBD1,few,TRBV18,TRBJ1-1
CASRASGSTDTQYF,TGTGCCAGCAGGGCAAGCGGGAGTACAGATACGCAGTATTTT,TRBD2,.,TRBV27,TRBJ2-3
CASSETPGGPGEQYF,TGCGCCAGCAGCGAAACCCCGGGGGGGCCTGGCGAGCAGTACTTC,TRBD2,few,TRBV5-1,TRBJ2-7
CASSPPFGGAGANVLTF,TGTGCCAGCAGCCCCCCCTTCGGTGGGGCTGGGGCCAACGTCCTGACTTTC,.,few,TRBV7-9,TRBJ2-6
CASSEVRGNEQFF,TGTGCCAGCAGCGAGGTCCGGGGCAATGAGCAGTTCTTC,.,.,TRBV9,TRBJ2-1
CASTSDRAWGGELFF,TGTGCCAGCACCTCAGACAGGGCTTGGGGCGGGGAGCTGTTTTTT,TRBD1,.,TRBV12-3/TRBV12-4,TRBJ2-2
CASSWTSGSLEQFF,TGTGCCAGCAGCTGGACTAGCGGGTCCTTGGAGCAGTTCTTC,TRBD2,.,TRBV12-3/TRBV12-4,TRBJ2-1
CAISEPGLYTDTQYF,TGTGCCATCAGTGAACCGGGACTATACACAGATACGCAGTATTTT,TRBD2,few,TRBV10-3,TRBJ2-3
CASSRPTREKGNIQYF,TGCGCCAGCAGCCGGCCAACCAGGGAAAAGGGAAACATTCAGTACTTC,.,.,TRBV4-1,TRBJ2-4
CASSEFGETGELFF,TGTGCCAGCAGTGAATTTGGGGAGACCGGGGAGCTGTTTTTT,.,.,TRBV25-1,TRBJ2-2
CASSQDLGGGETQYF,TGTGCCAGCAGCCAAGATCTGGGGGGCGGGGAGACCCAGTACTTC,.,few,TRBV3-1,TRBJ2-5
CASSLGKGLAGDDGELFF,TGCGCCAGCAGCTTGGGGAAGGGACTAGCGGGAGATGACGGGGAGCTGTTTTTT,TRBD2,.,TRBV5-1,TRBJ2-2
CASSLLQGTPDTQYF,TGCGCCAGCAGCTTGTTGCAGGGGACGCCAGATACGCAGTATTTT,.,.,TRBV5-1,TRBJ2-3
CASSFGTPPRTGELFF,TGTGCCAGCAGCTTTGGCACTCCACCGCGGACCGGGGAGCTGTTTTTT,.,.,TRBV7-9,TRBJ2-2
CASNPTGSRFDEQYF,TGTGCCAGCAACCCCACAGGGTCGCGGTTCGACGAGCAGTACTTC,.,few,TRBV12-3/TRBV12-4,TRBJ2-7
CASSQRQGLNTEAFF,TGTGCCAGCAGCCAAAGACAGGGTTTGAACACTGAAGCTTTCTTT,TRBD1,few,TRBV7-9,TRBJ1-1
CASSYRSGSGYEQYF,TGTGCCAGCAGTTACCGAAGCGGGAGTGGATACGAGCAGTACTTC,TRBD2,few,TRBV6-2/TRBV6-3,TRBJ2-7
CASSQAGGRTDTQYF,TGTGCCAGCAGCCAGGCCGGGGGCCGCACAGATACGCAGTATTTT,.,many,TRBV5-6,TRBJ2-3
CASGGGGYNEQFF,TGTGCCAGCGGAGGGGGCGGCTACAATGAGCAGTTCTTC,.,.,TRBV9,TRBJ2-1
CSARAPGGSTDTQYF,TGCAGTGCTAGAGCTCCGGGAGGTAGCACAGATACGCAGTATTTT,TRBD2,.,TRBV20-1,TRBJ2-3
CASSVEGGPTNEQFF,TGTGCCAGCAGCGTAGAGGGGGGGCCTACTAATGAGCAGTTCTTC,.,.,TRBV9,TRBJ2-1
CATSGHPQTSGRANEQFF,TGTGCCACCAGTGGCCACCCACAGACTAGCGGGAGAGCAAATGAGCAGTTCTTC,TRBD2,few,TRBV24-1,TRBJ2-1
CASRRGLAATYEQYF,TGTGCCAGCAGACGAGGACTAGCCGCGACCTACGAGCAGTACTTC,TRBD2,.,TRBV2,TRBJ2-7
CATSDASGRAGGEQFF,TGTGCCACCAGTGATGCTAGCGGGAGGGCCGGCGGTGAGCAGTTCTTC,TRBD2,few,TRBV24-1,TRBJ2-1
CASSVEGGGETQYF,TGTGCCAGCAGCGTAGAAGGGGGCGGAGAGACCCAGTACTTC,TRBD1,.,TRBV9,TRBJ2-5
CASSIVDAFNQPQHF,TGTGCCAGTAGTATAGTAGACGCCTTTAATCAGCCCCAGCATTTT,.,.,TRBV19,TRBJ1-5
CASSQDRAIMYTEAFF,TGTGCCAGCAGCCAGGACAGGGCTATAATGTACACTGAAGCTTTCTTT,TRBD1,.,TRBV5-5,TRBJ1-1
CSVELLEPTYEQYF,TGCAGCGTTGAGCTACTCGAACCGACCTACGAGCAGTACTTC,.,.,TRBV29-1,TRBJ2-7
CSGKGTSGRTSYNEQFF,TGCAGCGGGAAGGGGACTAGCGGGAGGACGTCCTACAATGAGCAGTTCTTC,TRBD2,once,TRBV29-1,TRBJ2-1
CASSPHRGGGTEAFF,TGTGCCAGCAGCCCCCACAGGGGAGGAGGCACTGAAGCTTTCTTT,TRBD1,many,TRBV12-3/TRBV12-4,TRBJ1-1
CASSQQGARTGELFF,TGTGCCAGCAGCCAGCAGGGCGCTCGCACCGGGGAGCTGTTTTTT,.,many,TRBV11-1,TRBJ2-2